One and the same sample provided the 6 T cell receptor beta chains below, sequenced in a study of identical twins. TCRdb re-called the 5' RACE reads with MiXCR, one entry per CDR3 protein. The sample has about 490,000 distinct CDR3 sequences, about 15% seen once. These data are also associated with another study on yellow fever vaccine responses in identical twins.

The sequencing input was CD4+ T cells sorted from blood. These receptors were obtained from a woman in her late teens or twenties in good health.

In this sample, this clonotype turned up a few times. This chain uses TRBV7-3 with TRBJ2-7; 10 bases line up with TRBD2. V gave up 6 bases and J gave up 4 bases; unmatched junction bases: 9. This CDR3 contains 15 residues. Germline assignment: CDR1 SGHTA and CDR2 FQGTGA. CDR3 loop: CASSPSGSSPYEQYF. CDR3 DNA: TGTGCCAGCAGTCCTAGCGGGAGTTCCCCGTACGAGCAGTACTTC.

Only a few counts were recorded for this clonotype. This chain connects TRBV4-1 to TRBJ1-1; maybe TRBD1 (5 bases). The CDR3 contains 13 residues. V was shortened by 7 bases and J by 4 bases, with 13 bases between the two germline ends. Germline assignment: CDR1 MGHRA and CDR2 YSYEKL. DNA for the CDR3: TGCGCCAGCACCAGAGGGGTTGGCACTGAAGCTTTCTTT. As protein: CASTRGVGTEAFF.

This chain links TRBV11-1 with TRBJ2-1; 10 bases match TRBD1. The CDR3 is made up of 20 amino acids. Looked up from germline, CDR1 is SGHAT and CDR2 is FQDESV (reference sequence). J was trimmed by 7 bases and V by 0 bases; bases with no gene match: 18. Here the CDR3 DNA reads TGTGCCAGCAGCTTAGCCCGAAGACAGGGGGCGAGGGCGCCACGAAATGAGCAGTTCTTC. This gives the protein CASSLARRQGARAPRNEQFF.

The chain links TRBV14 to TRBJ2-1, with D perhaps matching TRBD1 (8 bases). The CDR3 length is 15 residues. The V end lost 4 bases, the J end lost 7 bases, and 17 bases lay between the germline ends. Germline-derived CDR1 and CDR2 are SGHDN and FVKESK. CDR3 residues: CASSPQGGGLNEQFF. The CDR3 coding sequence is TGTGCCAGCAGCCCACAGGGGGGGGGCCTAAATGAGCAGTTCTTC.

The CDR3 DNA sequence: TGCAGTGCTAGATGGGGGGGGTATACGCAGTATTTT. Residues: CSARWGGYTQYF. This chain connects TRBV20-1 to TRBJ2-3; 7 bases line up with TRBD2. Germline-derived CDR1 and CDR2 are DFQATT and SNEGSKA (reference sequence). The trim removed 2 bases at V and 7 bases at J, leaving 3 bases unmatched. This CDR3 has 12 residues.

This clonotype was seen a few times. The genes are TRBV6-1 and TRBJ2-7; 10 nucleotides line up with TRBD1. This CDR3 is built from 14 residues. V lost 6 bases and J lost 7; bases outside the gene matches: 9. Germline assignment: CDR1 MNHNS and CDR2 SASEGT. CDR3 region: CASSTGQGKGEQYV. The CDR3 nucleotides are TGTGCCAGCAGCACGGGACAGGGGAAAGGTGAGCAGTACGTC.